A single sample is the source of the 25 T cell receptor beta chains below, sequenced in a study of tumor-infiltrating lymphocytes in oesophageal squamous cell carcinoma. One entry per CDR3 protein, called by TCRdb with MiXCR from the PCR reads. The sample lists approximately 20,000 distinct CDR3 sequences; roughly 39% were seen once. The specimen was normal esophageal tissue next to the tumor. The receptors originated from a male donor with esophageal squamous cell carcinoma.

This chain joins TRBV7-6 and TRBJ2-7, with D perhaps TRBD2 (5 bases). Near its end, the DNA agrees better with TRBJ2-5, so the J call may be wrong. Germline CDR1 reads SGHVS; CDR2 reads FNYEAQ. The CDR3 runs to 14 residues. The CDR3 DNA reads TGTGCCAGCAGCTTAGGTGTAGCGTCAGAGACCCAGTACTTC. Its translation: CASSLGVASETQYF.

This chain connects TRBV7-3 to TRBJ2-5, with TRBD1 matching 11 bases. Losses at the gene ends were 7 bases for V and 2 bases for J; bases not matched to a gene: 6. The CDR3 has 15 residues. Germline CDR1 SGHTA, CDR2 FQGTGA. This CDR3 is CASNLGDRGQETQYF. The CDR3 DNA reads as TGTGCCAGCAACTTGGGGGACAGGGGGCAAGAGACCCAGTACTTC.

This chain links TRBV7-2 with TRBJ2-5; 9 bases agree with TRBD2. The J call is doubtful: the DNA matches TRBJ2-7 better. Germline V gene data show CDR1 as SGHTA and CDR2 as FQGNSA. The CDR3 covers 16 residues. The CDR3 here is CASSLAGGRVLYEQYF. In nucleotides, the CDR3 is TGTGCCAGCAGCTTAGCGGGCGGGAGGGTCCTATACGAGCAGTACTTC.

This clonotype occurred many times. V and J are TRBV19 and TRBJ2-3; 9 positions match TRBD2. V shed 3 bases, J shed 7 bases, and the junction held 8 bases outside the gene matches. Germline loops: CDR1 LNHDA, CDR2 SQIVND (reference sequence). CDR3 length equals 15 residues. The CDR3 is CASSMRAGGRNTQYF. The DNA for the CDR3 is TGTGCCAGTAGTATGAGGGCGGGAGGGCGGAATACGCAGTATTTT.

This sequence joins TRBV12-3 or TRBV12-4 and TRBJ2-3, with TRBD2 matching over 7 bases. Trimming cost V 6 bases and J 4 bases; bases outside gene matches: 7. The length of the CDR3 is 14 residues. Here the CDR3 reads CASSRLAGADTQYF. CDR3 nucleotide sequence: TGTGCCAGCAGCAGACTAGCCGGGGCAGATACGCAGTATTTT.

This clonotype has a count of ten or more. The chain has TRBV6-1 and TRBJ1-6, with D perhaps TRBD1 (5 bases). This CDR3 has 16 amino acids. V was clipped by 5 bases and J by 4 bases, with 15 bases between them. Germline V CDR1 and CDR2: MNHNS, SASEGT. In DNA, the CDR3 is TGTGCCAGCAGTCAGGGTCAGGGCGGATATAATTCACCCCTCCACTTT. Translation gives CASSQGQGGYNSPLHF.

There are many counts of this clonotype. The chain employs TRBV5-1 and TRBJ2-3; possibly TRBD1 for D (6 bases). CDR1 and CDR2 from the germline V gene are SGHRS and YFSETQ. This CDR3 contains 15 residues. Trimming cost V 1 base and J 6 bases, with 15 bases left between them. The CDR3 DNA reads TGCGCCAGCAGCTTGTTCATCCCCCAGGGGGATACGCAGTATTTT. It codes for CASSLFIPQGDTQYF.

This clonotype was counted at least ten times. The CDR3 DNA sequence: TGCGCCAGCAGCCAACCGGGACTAGGGCAAGAGACCCAGTACTTC. As protein: CASSQPGLGQETQYF. The V gene is TRBV4-1, the J gene TRBJ2-5; 8 nucleotides align to TRBD2. The CDR3 consists of 15 residues. The V segment lost 2 bases and the J segment 2 bases; nucleotides outside the gene matches: 4. Germline CDR1 is MGHRA and CDR2 is YSYEKL.

Ten or more counts support this clonotype. This may stem from a read error, because a much larger clone lies one nucleotide away. V usage is TRBV6-6 and J usage is TRBJ2-7, with 7 nucleotides matching TRBD1. The germline V gene has CDR1 MNHNY and CDR2 SVGAGI (reference sequence). After removal of 1 base from V and 7 bases from J, the junction contained 7 bases not matched to a gene. The CDR3 has 14 residues. The DNA of the CDR3 is TGTGCCAGCAGTTACTTCGGACAGGACAATGAGCAGTACTTC. Its protein is CASSYFGQDNEQYF.

This clonotype showed up many times. This chain links TRBV7-9 with TRBJ2-2; D not resolved. Germline V gene lookup returns CDR1 SEHNR and CDR2 FQNEAQ (reference sequence). The CDR3 sequence is 16 residues long. Between the trimmed V and J ends, which lost 1 base and 0 bases, there was a span of 9 bases. The CDR3 spells CASSLGPRSNTGELFF. The CDR3, as DNA: TGTGCCAGCAGCTTAGGACCTCGTTCGAACACCGGGGAGCTGTTTTTT.

This clonotype has only a few counts. The V gene is TRBV7-6, the J gene TRBJ2-3; D may be TRBD2 (6 bases). From germline, CDR1 is SGHVS and CDR2 FNYEAQ. The length of the CDR3 is 14 residues. Trimming shortened V by 0 bases and J by 3 bases, and 7 bases separated the two germline ends. CDR3: CASSLASGTDTQYF. The CDR3 DNA reads as TGTGCCAGCAGCTTAGCTAGCGGTACAGATACGCAGTATTTT. Together with reference TRBV7-6 and TRBJ2-3, the CDR3 gives the full variable domain: GAGVSQSPRYKVTKRGQDVALRCDPISGHVSLYWYRQALGQGPEFLTYFNYEAQQDKSGLPNDRFSAERPEGSISTLTIQRTEQRDSAMYRCASSLASGTDTQYFGPGTRLTVL.

This clonotype was seen many times. Germline and junction disagree at one end, which may indicate a read error. This rearrangement joins TRBV11-3 to TRBJ2-7; 9 bases fit TRBD1. The CDR3 loop spans 15 amino acids. CDR1 is SGHNT and CDR2 is YENEEA in the germline V gene. The CDR3 DNA follows: TGTGCCAGCAGCCTCCGGGACAGGGTTTATTCACCCCTCCACTTC. Amino acids: CASSLRDRVYSPLHF.

The chain is built from TRBV28 and TRBJ1-4; D remains unclear. V was clipped by 2 bases and J by 10 bases, with 8 bases between them. This CDR3 spans 12 amino acids. The germline gives CDR1 MDHEN, CDR2 SYDVKM. DNA of the CDR3: TGTGCCAGCAGTTTAACGGTTGGAAAACTGTTTTTT. Its protein is CASSLTVGKLFF.

In the case of this clonotype: One junction end does not reproduce the germline sequence, and a read error may be involved. The chain carries TRBV7-6 and TRBJ2-1, with 7 nucleotides matching TRBD1. The CDR3 totals 13 residues. Germline CDR1 SGHVS, CDR2 FNYEAQ. Written as DNA, the CDR3 is TGTGCTAGCAGCTCGGACAGGAACAATGAGCAGTTCTTC. This encodes CASSSDRNNEQFF.

This clonotype occurred many times. The chain combines TRBV12-3 or TRBV12-4 with TRBJ2-7; D may be TRBD1 (6 bases). V was clipped by 6 bases and J by 3 bases, with 9 bases between them. This CDR3 has 12 amino acids. The CDR3, as DNA: TGTGCCAGCAGCTCGGACAGCTACGAGCAGTACTTC. Amino acids: CASSSDSYEQYF.

This clonotype was detected ten times or more. The genes are TRBV12-3 or TRBV12-4 and TRBJ1-5; the D gene is possibly TRBD1 (5 bases). V lost 6 bases and J lost 7, with 10 bases in between. The CDR3 extends over 12 amino acids. The CDR3 region is CASSRRGQPQHF. The CDR3 DNA sequence: TGTGCCAGCAGCCGGAGGGGACAGCCCCAGCATTTT.

There are a few counts of this clonotype. The chain combines TRBV6-5 with TRBJ2-1, with D unresolved. CDR1 is MNHEY and CDR2 is SVGAGI in the germline V gene. The CDR3 consists of 16 residues. Trimming removed 0 bases from V and 0 bases from J, with 9 bases in between. The CDR3 loop is CASSYSLASSYNEQFF. For the CDR3, the DNA is TGTGCCAGCAGTTACTCGTTGGCGAGCTCCTACAATGAGCAGTTCTTC.

The gene calls are TRBV7-2 and TRBJ2-3; D gene uncertain. V was shortened by 3 bases and J by 4 bases, with 14 bases between the two germline ends. The CDR3 covers 15 residues. From germline, CDR1 is SGHTA and CDR2 FQGNSA. The chain's CDR3 is CASSFLARISDTQYF. CDR3 DNA sequence: TGTGCCAGCAGCTTTCTCGCTAGGATATCAGATACGCAGTATTTT.

A single count supports this clonotype. This sequence joins TRBV7-2 and TRBJ2-1, with no clear D. The end of the DNA is better explained by TRBJ1-2, so the J call may be wrong. The CDR3 covers 13 residues. Per the germline V gene, CDR1 is SGHTA and CDR2 is FQGNSA. CDR3 region: CASSSRQRLGYTF. CDR3 DNA: TGTGCCAGCAGCTCGCGTCAGCGGTTGGGCTACACCTTC.

Only a few counts were recorded for this clonotype. V is TRBV12-3 or TRBV12-4 and J is TRBJ2-1, with 13 positions matching TRBD2. This CDR3 has 19 residues. The V and J ends lost 6 bases and 0 bases, in that order; junction bases with no gene match: 11. CDR3 nucleotides: TGTGCCAGCAGAGGCCGGCCTGGGACTAGCGGGATCTCCTACAATGAGCAGTTCTTC. Its protein is CASRGRPGTSGISYNEQFF.

The V call is TRBV7-3, the J call TRBJ2-1; weak D call: TRBD1 (5 bases). Germline V CDR1 and CDR2: SGHTA, FQGTGA. The ends were cut back, 3 bases at V and 5 bases at J, with 11 bases in the middle. This CDR3 is 14 amino acids long. The CDR3 is CASSFGQQNNEQFF. The CDR3 DNA sequence: TGTGCCAGCAGCTTTGGACAACAAAACAATGAGCAGTTCTTC.

This clonotype was seen only a few times. The chain uses TRBV7-3 and TRBJ2-2; D uncertain. The V gene's germline CDR1 is SGHTA and CDR2 FQGTGA. The CDR3 length is 10 residues. Deletions cut 8 bases from V and 7 bases from J, with 5 bases between. CDR3 nucleotide sequence: TGTGCCAGCTTCCGCGGGGAGCTGTTTTTT. It specifies CASFRGELFF.

The J gene is TRBJ2-3, the V gene TRBV27; D remains ambiguous. V dropped 4 bases and J dropped 7 bases, with 6 bases sitting between them. Germline values: CDR1 MNHEY, CDR2 SMNVEV (reference sequence). The CDR3 consists of 11 residues. The CDR3 protein is CASSSPHTQYF. As DNA, the CDR3 is TGTGCCAGCAGTTCACCCCATACGCAGTATTTT.

In its sample, this clonotype was seen many times. The CDR3 nucleotides read TGTGCCAGTAGTATGTTGTCAGGACGGAATGAAAAACTGTTTTTT. Amino acids: CASSMLSGRNEKLFF. The V call is TRBV19, the J call TRBJ1-4; unclear D gene. V was pared by 3 bases and J by 5 bases, with 13 bases between. The CDR3 covers 15 residues. The germline V gene encodes CDR1 LNHDA and CDR2 SQIVND (reference sequence).

The V gene is TRBV5-1, the J gene TRBJ2-4, with 9 positions matching TRBD1. V was clipped by 3 bases and J by 3 bases; unmatched bases: 7. Per germline, CDR1 SGHRS and CDR2 YFSETQ. The CDR3 has 16 residues. CDR3 in DNA: TGCGCCAGCAGCTCAGGGACAGGGATCGACAAAAACATTCAGTACTTC. Residues: CASSSGTGIDKNIQYF.